The clone carrying this T cell receptor (beta chain) was counted between two and nine times. The data derive from a study of blood T cell repertoires in COVID-19. Whole-study context: COVID-19 samples, acute and convalescent, were from the United States, Italy and Spain. The analysed material was cDNA or gDNA that came from T cells, B-cell-depleted T cells, or PBMCs.

Clinical history as reported by participants underpinned cohort assignment. Original handling: Nucleated cell counts were estimated from reference gene primer amplification. Generated by immunoSEQ multiplex PCR, the TCRdb table keeps only in-frame clones and is missing some. From that table come the V and J calls and clone size; the DNA was used to work out D and trimming. The table includes some 380,000 clones, 88% detected once. Trimming shortened V by 6 bases and J by 5 bases, and 6 bases separated the two germline ends. This CDR3 is 11 amino acids long. The chain combines TRBV12-3 or TRBV12-4 with TRBJ2-3; possibly TRBD1 for D (6 bases). The clonotype was recovered from a woman between 40 and 55 years old with acute COVID-19. The sequenced sample consisted of PBMCs or T cells enriched from blood (not recorded which). CDR3 protein: CASSRGDTQYF. CDR3 sequence (DNA): TGTGCCAGCAGCAGGGGAGATACGCAGTATTTT.